This T cell receptor beta chain was profiled in a study of blood T cell repertoires in COVID-19. Study information: The United States, Italy and Spain provided the acute and convalescent COVID-19 samples.

Produced via immunoSEQ multiplex PCR; TCRdb's table is partial and in-frame only. The sample holds approximately 150,000 clones; approximately 91% are singletons and the top ten take almost 5%. Germline values: CDR1 MDHEN, CDR2 SYDVKM. The V end lost 6 bases, the J end lost 7 bases, and 25 bases lay between the germline ends. CDR3 length: 16 amino acids. This sequence joins TRBV28 and TRBJ2-7, with a possible D match to TRBD2 (5 bases). Sample: peripheral blood. The TCR was taken from a young man with COVID-19, enrolled during active disease. The CDR3 DNA sequence: TGTGCCAGCAGCCCTATTGGGCTCGGGGTCCTCTGGGAGCAGTACTTC. It translates to CASSPIGLGVLWEQYF.